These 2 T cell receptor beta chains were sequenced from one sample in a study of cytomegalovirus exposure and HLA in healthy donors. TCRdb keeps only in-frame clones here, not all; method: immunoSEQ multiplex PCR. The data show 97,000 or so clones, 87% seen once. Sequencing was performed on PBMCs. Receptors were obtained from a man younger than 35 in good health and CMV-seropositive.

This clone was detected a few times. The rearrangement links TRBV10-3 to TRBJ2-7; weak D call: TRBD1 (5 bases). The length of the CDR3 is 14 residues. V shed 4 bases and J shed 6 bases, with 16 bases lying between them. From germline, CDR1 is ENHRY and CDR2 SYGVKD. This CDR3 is CAISGQGTLGEQYF. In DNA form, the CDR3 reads TGTGCCATCAGTGGCCAGGGAACCCTTGGCGAGCAGTACTTC.

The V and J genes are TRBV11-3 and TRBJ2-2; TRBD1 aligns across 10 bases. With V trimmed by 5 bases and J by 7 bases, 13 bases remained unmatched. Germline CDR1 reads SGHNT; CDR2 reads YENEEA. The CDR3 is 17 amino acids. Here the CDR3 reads CASSPRGGQGFDGELFF. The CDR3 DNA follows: TGTGCCAGCAGCCCGCGTGGGGGACAGGGGTTTGACGGGGAGCTGTTTTTT.